The following is a TCR beta chain sequence with its context. Generated by immunoSEQ multiplex PCR, the TCRdb table keeps only in-frame clones and is missing some. The table records 28,000 or so clones, 80% to 90% of them present only once. This specimen belongs to a study of blood T cell repertoires in COVID-19. Overall study context: Sources were T cells, B-cell-depleted T cells, or PBMCs; the material itself was cDNA or gDNA.

Germline V lookup: CDR1 SGHRS, CDR2 YFSETQ. The CDR3 contains 14 residues. J lost 14 bases, V lost 2 bases, and 13 bases had no gene match. The rearrangement joins TRBV5-1 to TRBJ2-3; 8 nucleotides line up with TRBD1. This receptor was identified in a woman of 80 years or more with COVID-19, enrolled during active disease. Sequencing was carried out using peripheral blood. CDR3: CASSLRPGTGPGYF. The CDR3 DNA follows: TGCGCCAGCAGCTTACGTCCCGGGACAGGTCCGGGGTATTTT.